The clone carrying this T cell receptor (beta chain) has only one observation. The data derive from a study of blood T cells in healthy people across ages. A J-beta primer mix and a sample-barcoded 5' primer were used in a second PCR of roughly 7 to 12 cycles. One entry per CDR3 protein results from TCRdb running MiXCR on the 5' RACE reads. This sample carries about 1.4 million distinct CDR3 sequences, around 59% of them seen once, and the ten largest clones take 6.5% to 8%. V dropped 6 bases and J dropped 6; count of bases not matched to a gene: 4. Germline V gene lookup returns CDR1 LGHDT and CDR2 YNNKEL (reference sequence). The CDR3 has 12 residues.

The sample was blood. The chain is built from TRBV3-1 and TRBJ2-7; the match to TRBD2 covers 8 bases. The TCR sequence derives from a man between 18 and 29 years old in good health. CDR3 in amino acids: CASRAGGGEQYF. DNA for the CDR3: TGTGCCAGCAGGGCGGGGGGCGGCGAGCAGTACTTC.